Listed below are T cell receptor beta chains from one sample, sequenced in a study of T cells after yellow fever vaccination. Using its own MiXCR run on the 5' RACE reads, TCRdb lists one record per CDR3 protein. The sample comprises some 560,000 distinct CDR3 sequences, about 19% of which are singletons, and more than 13% rests with the top ten. Source: PBMCs, taken 15 days after the yellow fever booster vaccination. These receptors all come from a man aged 25-45 years who received the YFV17D yellow fever vaccine. Each CDR3 is given with its conserved first and last residue. A D gene is named only where the DNA matches it firmly. Rows give clone size only sometimes, using once, few, many, or a class for an expanded clone.

v_call	j_call	d_call	clone_size	cdr3_aa	cdr3_nt
TRBV20-1	TRBJ2-7	NA	NA	CSARGPAGTYEQYF	TGCAGTGCTAGAGGCCCCGCGGGGACCTACGAGCAGTACTTC
TRBV29-1	TRBJ2-3	NA	NA	CSVDRGAVDTQYF	TGCAGCGTTGACCGGGGGGCGGTAGATACGCAGTATTTT
TRBV10-3	TRBJ2-1	TRBD2	few	CAIKSGTSGSHEQFF	TGTGCCATCAAGTCCGGGACTAGCGGGAGTCATGAGCAGTTCTTC
TRBV7-9	TRBJ2-3	NA	NA	CASSFGLAPSGNTQYF	TGTGCCAGCAGCTTTGGACTGGCCCCTAGTGGGAATACGCAGTATTTT
TRBV7-9	TRBJ2-7	TRBD2	NA	CASSLALREGRYEQYF	TGTGCCAGCAGCTTAGCCCTGCGGGAGGGCCGTTACGAGCAGTACTTC
TRBV12-3/TRBV12-4	TRBJ2-3	NA	NA	CASSFSGNTQYF	TGTGCCAGCAGTTTCTCGGGGAATACGCAGTATTTT
TRBV20-1	TRBJ1-1	NA	NA	CSAIGAGNTEAFF	TGCAGTGCAATCGGAGCAGGAAACACTGAAGCTTTCTTT
TRBV20-1	TRBJ2-3	NA	few	CSARGRERTDTQYF	TGCAGTGCTAGAGGGAGGGAGCGTACAGATACGCAGTATTTT
TRBV12-3/TRBV12-4	TRBJ2-2	NA	few	CASRNSGGTGELFF	TGTGCCAGCAGAAATAGCGGAGGGACCGGGGAGCTGTTTTTT
TRBV20-1	TRBJ2-3	NA	NA	CSARVDGRGYDTQYF	TGCAGTGCTAGAGTTGACGGGAGAGGGTATGATACGCAGTATTTT
TRBV21-1	TRBJ2-1	NA	few	CASSKVRDEQFF	TGTGCCAGCAGCAAAGTGAGGGATGAGCAGTTCTTC
TRBV7-2	TRBJ2-3	NA	NA	CASSLGGLISDTQYF	TGTGCCAGCAGCTTAGGGGGCCTAATCTCAGATACGCAGTATTTT
TRBV3-1	TRBJ2-7	NA	NA	CASSQDRGGTSYEQYF	TGTGCCAGCAGCCAAGACAGGGGCGGGACCTCCTACGAGCAGTACTTC
TRBV27	TRBJ1-2	NA	few	CASSLRHSYGYTF	TGTGCCAGCAGTCTTAGACATTCCTATGGCTACACCTTC
TRBV27	TRBJ2-3	NA	NA	CASGKGSGTDTQYF	TGTGCCAGCGGTAAGGGGTCGGGAACAGATACGCAGTATTTT
TRBV4-3	TRBJ2-7	NA	few	CASSQDRVGTDPYEQYF	TGCGCCAGCAGCCAAGATCGAGTCGGGACGGACCCCTACGAGCAGTACTTC
TRBV20-1	TRBJ2-1	TRBD2	NA	CSARPGREGNEQFF	TGCAGTGCCAGACCCGGGCGGGAGGGGAATGAGCAGTTCTTC
TRBV28	TRBJ1-6	NA	few	CASSLPGQKNLHF	TGTGCCAGCAGTTTACCAGGCCAAAAAAACCTCCACTTT
TRBV29-1	TRBJ1-1	NA	NA	CSVEVTEAFF	TGCAGCGTTGAGGTCACTGAAGCTTTCTTT
TRBV12-3/TRBV12-4	TRBJ2-6	NA	NA	CASSELLPGANVLTF	TGTGCCAGCAGTGAACTCCTACCTGGGGCCAACGTCCTGACTTTC
TRBV4-2	TRBJ2-2	TRBD2	many	CASSLLVRVASGRFTGELFF	TGTGCCAGCAGCCTTCTCGTCCGTGTCGCTAGCGGGAGGTTCACCGGGGAGCTGTTTTTT
TRBV5-6	TRBJ2-2	TRBD2	NA	CASSFRLAWGTGELFF	TGTGCCAGCAGCTTTAGACTAGCTTGGGGCACCGGGGAGCTGTTTTTT
TRBV5-1	TRBJ2-1	NA	few	CASSLSHEQFF	TGCGCCAGCAGCTTGAGCCATGAGCAGTTCTTC
TRBV29-1	TRBJ2-7	NA	few	CSAQQGSYEQYF	TGCAGCGCTCAGCAGGGAAGCTACGAGCAGTACTTC
TRBV18	TRBJ2-2	NA	NA	CASSPRGGELFF	TGTGCCAGCTCACCAAGAGGCGGGGAGCTGTTTTTT
TRBV4-2	TRBJ1-5	TRBD1	NA	CASSQLSRTGGRDQPQHF	TGTGCCAGCAGCCAACTGTCCCGGACAGGTGGAAGGGATCAGCCCCAGCATTTT
TRBV11-1	TRBJ2-1	TRBD2	NA	CASSHPISGESSYNEQFF	TGTGCCAGCAGCCACCCAATTAGCGGGGAGAGCTCCTACAATGAGCAGTTCTTC
TRBV9	TRBJ2-1	NA	NA	CASSVGELNEQFF	TGTGCCAGCAGCGTAGGGGAACTGAATGAGCAGTTCTTC
TRBV13	TRBJ2-7	NA	NA	CASSLGGPPPGTGTTSDPLVQYF	TGTGCCAGCAGCTTAGGAGGCCCACCGCCCGGGACAGGGACGACTAGCGACCCTTTGGTGCAGTACTTC
TRBV7-8	TRBJ2-1	NA	NA	CASRGAGPIRNEQFF	TGTGCCAGCAGGGGCGCCGGGCCCATCCGAAATGAGCAGTTCTTC
TRBV20-1	TRBJ2-1	TRBD2	few	CSARDRKGSSGRIYEQFF	TGCAGTGCTAGAGATCGGAAGGGTTCTAGCGGGAGGATCTATGAGCAGTTCTTC
TRBV6-5	TRBJ2-1	NA	few	CASSWGDRSFNEQFF	TGTGCCAGCAGTTGGGGGGACAGATCGTTCAATGAGCAGTTCTTC
TRBV29-1	TRBJ2-2	TRBD2	NA	CSVAGTSGSGTGELFF	TGCAGCGTTGCCGGGACTAGCGGGAGTGGCACCGGGGAGCTGTTTTTT
TRBV27	TRBJ2-1	TRBD2	NA	CASSLTSGSGNEQFF	TGTGCCAGCAGTTTGACTAGCGGGAGTGGCAATGAGCAGTTCTTC
TRBV4-1	TRBJ2-7	NA	NA	CASSLYRDINYEQYF	TGCGCCAGCAGCCTATATCGGGACATCAACTACGAGCAGTACTTC
TRBV20-1	TRBJ2-7	TRBD2	NA	CSAREPSGRIVEQYF	TGCAGTGCTAGAGAACCCAGCGGGAGAATAGTCGAGCAGTACTTC
TRBV6-1	TRBJ2-5	NA	NA	CASSQGGVETQYF	TGTGCCAGCAGCCAGGGGGGCGTCGAGACCCAGTACTTC
TRBV5-1	TRBJ2-1	TRBD1	once	CASSMGQGGLNEQFF	TGCGCCAGCAGCATGGGACAGGGGGGTTTAAATGAGCAGTTCTTC